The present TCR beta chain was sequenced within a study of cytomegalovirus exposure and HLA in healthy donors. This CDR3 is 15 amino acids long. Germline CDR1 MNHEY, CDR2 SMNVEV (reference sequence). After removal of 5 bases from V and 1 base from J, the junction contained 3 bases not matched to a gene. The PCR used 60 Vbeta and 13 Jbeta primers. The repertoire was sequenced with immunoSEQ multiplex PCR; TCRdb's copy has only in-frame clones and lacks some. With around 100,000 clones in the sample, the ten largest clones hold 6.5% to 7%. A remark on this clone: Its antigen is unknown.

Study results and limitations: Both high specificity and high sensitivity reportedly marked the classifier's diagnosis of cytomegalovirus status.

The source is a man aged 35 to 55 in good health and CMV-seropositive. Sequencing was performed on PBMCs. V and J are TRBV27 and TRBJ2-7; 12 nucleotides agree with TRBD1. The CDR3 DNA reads TGTGCCAGCAGTCCGGGACAGGGGGCTTCCTACGAGCAGTACTTC. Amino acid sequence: CASSPGQGASYEQYF.